This T cell receptor beta chain appears in the sequencing data of a study of cytomegalovirus exposure and HLA in healthy donors. About the research overall: Unique TCR beta sequences numbering approximately 120 million came from about 180 million T cells in an earlier analysis. Findings and caveats of the study: Cytomegalovirus status, reportedly, was diagnosed with high specificity and sensitivity by the classifier. Confirmation was obtained in vitro that three CMV-associated chains are specific for CMV antigens.

A note on this clone: Its antigen is not known.

Germline CDR1 SEHNR, CDR2 FQNEAQ (reference sequence). The CDR3 has 15 amino acids. The V end lost 0 bases, the J end lost 2 bases, and 10 bases lay between the germline ends. 60 Vbeta and 13 Jbeta primers were used in PCR. The repertoire was sequenced with immunoSEQ multiplex PCR; TCRdb's copy has only in-frame clones and lacks some. The data show 150,000 to 200,000 clones, with over 65% seen just once and around 2.8% held by the top ten. This receptor was obtained from a woman aged 50 to 60 in good health and CMV-seropositive. The sequenced material came from PBMCs. V is TRBV7-9 and J is TRBJ2-5; D not resolved. This CDR3 is CASSLALARQETQYF. CDR3 sequence (DNA): TGTGCCAGCAGCTTAGCGCTTGCCAGACAAGAGACCCAGTACTTC.